These 12 T cell receptor beta chains share one sample of origin, sequenced in a study of shared clonotypes between healthy human individuals. Assay: immunoSEQ multiplex PCR; the TCRdb copy retains only in-frame clones and omits some. The table records millions of clones, 95% of them present only once. Sequenced: naive CD4+ T cells sorted from blood. Subset denoted: CD45RA+ positively selected. The receptors here all came from a man younger than 35 in good health.

V gene TRBV6-1 combines with J gene TRBJ2-7; D is unclear. CDR1 and CDR2 from the germline V gene are MNHNS and SASEGT. Trimming removed 10 bases at V and 0 bases at J, with 19 bases between. The CDR3 spans 15 residues. CDR3 protein: CAIKRTWQTSYEQYF. CDR3 DNA sequence: TGTGCCATCAAGAGGACGTGGCAGACCTCCTACGAGCAGTACTTC.

About this clone itself: The junction differs from germline at one of its ends, possibly a read error. The rearrangement links TRBV7-6 to TRBJ2-1, with 10 nucleotides matching TRBD2. This CDR3 has 14 residues. CDR1 is SGHVS, CDR2 FNYEAQ, per germline. The CDR3 is CASSLAGVLNEQFF. The CDR3 DNA follows: TGTGCCAGCAGCCTAGCGGGAGTATTGAATGAGCAGTTCTTC. The full variable domain, with the rest looked up from reference TRBV7-6 and TRBJ2-1, is GAGVSQSPRYKVTKRGQDVALRCDPISGHVSLYWYRQALGQGPEFLTYFNYEAQQDKSGLPNDRFSAERPEGSISTLTIQRTEQRDSAMYRCASSLAGVLNEQFFGPGTRLTVL.

The V call is TRBV6-5, the J call TRBJ2-5; D is possibly TRBD2 (5 bases). V was cut by 8 bases and J by 1 base, with 11 bases left in between. This CDR3 contains 13 residues. The germline gives CDR1 MNHEY, CDR2 SVGAGI. CDR3 nucleotide sequence: TGTGCCAGCCGAAAAGCGGCCCAAGAGACCCAGTACTTC. Its translation is CASRKAAQETQYF.

The chain uses TRBV4-1 and TRBJ2-1; TRBD1 might be the D (6 bases). Per germline, CDR1 MGHRA and CDR2 YSYEKL. V dropped 1 base and J dropped 12 bases, with 16 bases sitting between them. CDR3 length equals 14 residues. The CDR3 region has the DNA TGCGCCAGCAGCCAAGTAGTATTGGGCAGGGGGCAGTTCTTC. This translates into CASSQVVLGRGQFF.

V usage is TRBV28 and J usage is TRBJ2-3; a weak D match, TRBD1 (5 bases). Germline lookup yields CDR1 MDHEN and CDR2 SYDVKM. The CDR3 consists of 14 residues. V shed 5 bases and J shed 1 base, with 10 bases lying between them. DNA for the CDR3: TGTGCCAGCAGTAGGGGCCGGGGCACAGATACGCAGTATTTT. It encodes CASSRGRGTDTQYF.

This chain joins TRBV5-4 and TRBJ2-7; 7 bases fit TRBD1. CDR1 and CDR2 from the germline V gene are SGHNT and YYREEE (reference sequence). V dropped 4 bases and J dropped 0; count of bases not matched to a gene: 10. This CDR3 spans 16 amino acids. The DNA for the CDR3 is TGTGCCAGCAGCGATAAAGGGGGCGGAATCTCCTACGAGCAGTACTTC. Translated, it gives CASSDKGGGISYEQYF.

The J gene is TRBJ1-6, the V gene TRBV7-3, with TRBD1 matching over 9 bases. Per the germline V gene, CDR1 is SGHTA and CDR2 is FQGTGA. The CDR3 totals 15 residues. V lost 0 bases, J lost 9 bases, and 3 bases stayed unmatched. CDR3 residues: CASSLTGTGTSPLHF. The CDR3 DNA sequence: TGTGCCAGCAGCTTAACCGGGACAGGGACTTCACCCCTCCACTTT.

The V and J genes are TRBV9 and TRBJ1-6, with TRBD1 as a possible D gene (6 bases). The CDR3 length is 20 residues. The V end was cut by 3 bases, the J end by 9 bases, with 31 bases between. Germline CDR1 and CDR2: SGDLS and YYNGEE. This CDR3 reads CASSGDLQGGFGSSISPLHF. CDR3 DNA: TGTGCCAGCAGCGGGGACCTACAGGGCGGGTTCGGGAGTTCGATTTCACCCCTCCACTTT.

Comments on this clone: The sample has other DNA sequences that encode this CDR3 too. This sequence joins TRBV5-4 and TRBJ2-5, with TRBD1 matching 9 bases. This CDR3 comprises 15 residues. Germline values: CDR1 SGHNT, CDR2 YYREEE (reference sequence). V was clipped by 0 bases and J by 3 bases; unmatched bases: 3. The CDR3 nucleotides read TGTGCCAGCAGCTTGGTGGGACAGGGAAAAGAGACCCAGTACTTC. The encoded protein is CASSLVGQGKETQYF. The full variable domain, its missing parts supplied by reference TRBV5-4 and TRBJ2-5, is ETGVTQSPTHLIKTRGQQVTLRCSSQSGHNTVSWYQQALGQGPQFIFQYYREEENGRGNFPPRFSGLQFPNYSSELNVNALELDDSALYLCASSLVGQGKETQYFGPGTRLLVL.

This chain links TRBV27 with TRBJ2-7, with TRBD1 as a possible D gene (6 bases). The CDR3 has 15 residues. Per germline, CDR1 MNHEY and CDR2 SMNVEV (reference sequence). The V end lost 5 bases, the J end lost 3 bases, and 17 bases lay between the germline ends. CDR3 loop: CASSQRGSRNYEQYF. The DNA of the CDR3 is TGTGCCAGCAGTCAAAGGGGGTCGCGGAACTACGAGCAGTACTTC.

The chain carries TRBV5-4 and TRBJ1-1; no clear D. The CDR3 is made up of 12 amino acids. Per germline, CDR1 SGHNT and CDR2 YYREEE (reference sequence). The V gene lost 5 bases and the J gene lost 1 base, with 6 bases spanning the gap. CDR3 protein: CASSPGNTEAFF. The CDR3 bases are TGTGCCAGCAGTCCAGGGAACACTGAAGCTTTCTTT.

The chain is built from TRBV5-6 and TRBJ2-7; the match to TRBD1 covers 12 bases. Trimming took 3 bases from V and 4 from J; bases not matched to a gene: 5. Germline loops: CDR1 SGHDT, CDR2 YYEEEE. CDR3 size: 15 residues. DNA for the CDR3: TGTGCCAGCAGCTCGGGACAGGGGGCAGTATACGAGCAGTACTTC. It is translated as CASSSGQGAVYEQYF.